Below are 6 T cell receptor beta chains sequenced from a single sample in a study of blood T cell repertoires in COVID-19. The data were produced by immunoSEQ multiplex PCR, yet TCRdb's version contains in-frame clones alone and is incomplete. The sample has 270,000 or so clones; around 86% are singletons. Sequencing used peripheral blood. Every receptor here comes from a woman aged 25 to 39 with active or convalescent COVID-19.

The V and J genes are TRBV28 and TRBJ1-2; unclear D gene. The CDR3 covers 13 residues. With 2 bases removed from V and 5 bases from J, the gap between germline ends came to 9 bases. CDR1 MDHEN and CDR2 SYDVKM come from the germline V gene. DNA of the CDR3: TGTGCCAGCAGTTTAACTTCGGGGTATGGCTACACCTTC. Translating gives CASSLTSGYGYTF.

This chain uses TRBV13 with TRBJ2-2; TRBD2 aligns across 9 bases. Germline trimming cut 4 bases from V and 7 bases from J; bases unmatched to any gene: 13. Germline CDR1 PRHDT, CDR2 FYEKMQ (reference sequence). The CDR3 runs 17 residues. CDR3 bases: TGTGCCAGCAGCTCTCCACCTGGCAGCGGGGGGCACGGGGAGCTGTTTTTT. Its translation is CASSSPPGSGGHGELFF.

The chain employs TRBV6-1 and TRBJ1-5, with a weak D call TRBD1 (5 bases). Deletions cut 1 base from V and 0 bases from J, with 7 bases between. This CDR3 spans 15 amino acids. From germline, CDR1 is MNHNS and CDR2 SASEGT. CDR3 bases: TGTGCCAGCAGTGAAGGGGGCTATAGCAATCAGCCCCAGCATTTT. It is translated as CASSEGGYSNQPQHF.

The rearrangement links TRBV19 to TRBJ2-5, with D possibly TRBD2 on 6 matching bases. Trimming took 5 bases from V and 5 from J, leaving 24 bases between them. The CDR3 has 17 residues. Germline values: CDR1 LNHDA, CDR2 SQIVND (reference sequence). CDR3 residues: CASSPTGRPRGGETQYF. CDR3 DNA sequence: TGTGCCAGTAGTCCAACTGGGAGGCCAAGAGGTGGGGAGACCCAGTACTTC.

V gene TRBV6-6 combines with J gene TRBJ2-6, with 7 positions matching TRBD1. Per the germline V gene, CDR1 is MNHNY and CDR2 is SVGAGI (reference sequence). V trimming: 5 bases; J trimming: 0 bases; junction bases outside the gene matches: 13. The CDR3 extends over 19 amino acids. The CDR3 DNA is TGTGCCAGCAGTCATCGAAGGACAGGATTTCTCTCTGGGGCCAACGTCCTGACTTTC. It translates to CASSHRRTGFLSGANVLTF.

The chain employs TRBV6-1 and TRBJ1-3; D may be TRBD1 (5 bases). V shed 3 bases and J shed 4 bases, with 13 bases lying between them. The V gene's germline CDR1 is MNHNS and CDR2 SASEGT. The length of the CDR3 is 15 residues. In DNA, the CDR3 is TGTGCCAGCAGTGAGCTAGACAGCTCCGGAAACACCATATATTTT. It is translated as CASSELDSSGNTIYF.